Below are 13 T cell receptor beta chains sequenced from a single sample in a study of blood T cell repertoires in COVID-19. Data came from immunoSEQ multiplex PCR; TCRdb stores just in-frame clones and leaves some out. Of 310,000 or so clones listed, roughly 86% are singletons. The sequenced sample was peripheral blood. Receptors were obtained from a woman between 45 and 60 years old with acute or convalescent COVID-19.

With regard to this clone: One end of the junction is discordant with germline, which a read error may explain. The chain carries TRBV7-7 and TRBJ2-7; 9 bases align to TRBD1. CDR1 is SSHAT, CDR2 FNYEAQ, per germline (reference sequence). The CDR3 is 16 amino acids. The DNA of the CDR3 is TGTGCTAGCAGCCCCTTCGCCGGGACAGGGCATCTGGAGCAGTACTTC. Its protein product is CASSPFAGTGHLEQYF.

The J gene is TRBJ2-1, the V gene TRBV7-8; no clear D. V was shortened by 5 bases and J by 8 bases, with 10 bases between the two germline ends. The CDR3 consists of 12 residues. The germline gives CDR1 SGHVS, CDR2 FQNEAQ. CDR3 sequence: CASSDLSDEQFF. CDR3 nucleotide sequence: TGTGCCAGCAGCGACCTCAGCGATGAGCAGTTCTTC.

The V gene is TRBV7-2, the J gene TRBJ1-2; D may be TRBD1 (5 bases). The CDR3 is 14 residues long. CDR1 and CDR2 from the germline V gene are SGHTA and FQGNSA. V was pared by 4 bases and J by 2 bases, with 11 bases between. The CDR3 reads CASSSRQTNYGYTF. The CDR3 nucleotides read TGTGCCAGCAGCTCCCGACAGACGAACTATGGCTACACCTTC.

This clone was counted only a few times. The genes are TRBV9 and TRBJ2-1, with D maybe TRBD2 (5 bases). Trimming took off 4 bases at V and 1 base at J, with 12 bases between the two ends. The CDR3 is made up of 15 amino acids. The germline gives CDR1 SGDLS, CDR2 YYNGEE. CDR3 protein: CASSRTLSSYNEQFF. CDR3 coding DNA: TGTGCCAGCAGCCGGACTCTAAGTTCCTACAATGAGCAGTTCTTC.

V gene TRBV7-2 combines with J gene TRBJ2-3, with 10 bases identical to TRBD2. Per germline, CDR1 SGHTA and CDR2 FQGNSA. CDR3 length equals 18 residues. V was pared by 3 bases and J by 5 bases, with 14 bases of the junction left unmatched. CDR3 nucleotide sequence: TGTGCCAGCAGCTTGTCCCTAGCGGGAGCCCCGCAAAGAGATACGCAGTATTTT. Its translation: CASSLSLAGAPQRDTQYF.

The CDR3 loop reads CASGGIENTEAFF. Written as DNA, the CDR3 is TGTGCCAGCGGGGGGATTGAGAACACTGAAGCTTTCTTT. The rearrangement joins TRBV28 to TRBJ1-1; D perhaps matches TRBD1 (5 bases). V lost 8 bases and J lost 1, with 11 bases in between. The CDR3 spans 13 residues. CDR1 and CDR2 from the germline V gene are MDHEN and SYDVKM.

The V gene is TRBV3-1 (or the pseudogene TRBV3-2), the J gene TRBJ2-7, with TRBD1 as a possible D gene (6 bases). CDR3 length: 12 amino acids. The germline CDR1 and CDR2 sequences are LGHDT and YNNKEL (reference sequence). The V gene lost 1 base and the J gene lost 6 bases, with 7 bases spanning the gap. The CDR3 reads CASSQVGAEQYF. The CDR3 DNA reads TGTGCCAGCAGCCAAGTGGGGGCCGAGCAGTACTTC.

The J gene is TRBJ2-7, the V gene TRBV27; 10 nucleotides agree with TRBD1. Germline values: CDR1 MNHEY, CDR2 SMNVEV (reference sequence). The CDR3 has 14 amino acids. The trim removed 8 bases at V and 4 bases at J, leaving 8 bases unmatched. The CDR3 DNA is TGTGCCAGCCGTCCCGGGACAGGGGTATACGAGCAGTACTTC. Its protein is CASRPGTGVYEQYF.

This clone was observed a few times. This rearrangement joins TRBV5-1 to TRBJ1-2, with a weak D call TRBD1 (5 bases). This CDR3 has 13 amino acids. CDR1 is SGHRS and CDR2 is YFSETQ in the germline V gene. Trimming stripped 0 bases from V and 13 bases from J, with 16 bases between. The CDR3 sequence: CASSLASLQASTF. CDR3 DNA sequence: TGCGCCAGCAGCTTGGCGAGTTTACAGGCGAGCACCTTC.

This clone was found a few times. The V gene is TRBV7-9, the J gene TRBJ2-3; D remains ambiguous. The CDR3 length is 15 residues. From germline, CDR1 is SEHNR and CDR2 FQNEAQ (reference sequence). V lost 3 bases, J lost 1 base, and 11 bases lay in between. The CDR3 here is CASSFSTVGTDTQYF. CDR3 sequence (DNA): TGTGCCAGCAGCTTTTCTACCGTGGGCACAGATACGCAGTATTTT.

This chain connects TRBV7-2 to TRBJ2-3; no firm D call. Germline V lookup: CDR1 SGHTA, CDR2 FQGNSA. The CDR3 has 15 residues. The V and J ends lost 1 base and 4 bases respectively, with 12 bases between them. CDR3 nucleotide sequence: TGTGCCAGCAGCTTAGGGCTCTTCCTCGCAGATACGCAGTATTTT. Translated: CASSLGLFLADTQYF.

The sample holds one count of this clone. The chain links TRBV27 to TRBJ1-2, with D uncertain. The ends were cut back, 6 bases at V and 3 bases at J, with 20 bases in the middle. Germline CDR1 is MNHEY and CDR2 is SMNVEV (reference sequence). The length of the CDR3 is 16 residues. CDR3 sequence (DNA): TGTGCCAGCAGACATCTCCCCCAATCTCCCCACTATGGCTACACCTTC. This encodes CASRHLPQSPHYGYTF.

The chain recombines TRBV5-4 with TRBJ1-4; TRBD1 matches at 10 bases. The CDR3 is 13 amino acids. Trimming at V came to 3 bases and at J to 10 bases, leaving 3 bases not matched to a gene. The V gene's germline CDR1 is SGHNT and CDR2 YYREEE (reference sequence). CDR3 sequence (DNA): TGTGCCAGCAGCTGGACAGGGGGAGGAAAACTGTTTTTT. Protein: CASSWTGGGKLFF.